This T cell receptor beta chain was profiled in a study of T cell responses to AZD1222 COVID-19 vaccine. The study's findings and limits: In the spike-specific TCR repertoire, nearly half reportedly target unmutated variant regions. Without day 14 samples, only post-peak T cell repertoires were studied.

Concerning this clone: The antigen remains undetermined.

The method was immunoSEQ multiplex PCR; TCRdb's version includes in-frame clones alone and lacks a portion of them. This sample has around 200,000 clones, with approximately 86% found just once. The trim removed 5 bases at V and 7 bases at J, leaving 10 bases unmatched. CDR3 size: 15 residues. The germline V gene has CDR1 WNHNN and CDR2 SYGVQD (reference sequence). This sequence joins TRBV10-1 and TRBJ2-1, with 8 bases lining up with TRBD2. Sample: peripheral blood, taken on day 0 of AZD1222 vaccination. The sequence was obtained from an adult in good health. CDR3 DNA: TGCGCCAGCAGTCCCGGGCGGGGGGCCCCTAATGAGCAGTTCTTC. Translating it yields CASSPGRGAPNEQFF.